The TCR beta chain described here comes from a study of OX40 agonist ivuxolimab in advanced cancers. Across the whole study: Mean age about 60 years, range roughly 20 to 85; roughly 82% male.

The V and J ends lost 1 base and 6 bases respectively, with 11 bases between them. The CDR3 extends over 13 amino acids. The V gene's germline CDR1 is SGHRS and CDR2 YFSETQ. Study-wide findings and caveats: Antigen specificity remained undetermined for the expanded peripheral T cells. More expanded clones were seen, on average, in CD8+ T cells than in CD4+.

As regards this clone: What it binds is unknown.

The method was immunoSEQ multiplex PCR; TCRdb's version includes in-frame clones alone and lacks a portion of them. The sample includes 50,000 or so clones, around 88% of them seen just once. The gene calls are TRBV5-1 and TRBJ2-7; TRBD1 or TRBD2 may be the D gene (6 bases each). The sample was CD4+ or CD8+ T cells sorted from blood, taken in a trial of the OX40 agonist ivuxolimab. The receptor comes from an adult with an advanced solid tumor such as melanoma, head and neck, liver or kidney cancer. CDR3 bases: TGCGCCAGCAGCTTGTGGGGGGCTGGCGAGCAGTACTTC. Translating it yields CASSLWGAGEQYF.